This entry is about one TCR beta chain. The sample originates from a study of blood T cell repertoires in COVID-19. Looking at the study overall: Samples of COVID-19 (acute and convalescent) were obtained from the United States, Italy and Spain. The cDNA or gDNA used as material had been derived from T cells, B-cell-depleted T cells, or PBMCs.

Per germline, CDR1 SQVTM and CDR2 ANQGSEA. This CDR3 spans 14 amino acids. V shed 3 bases, J shed 4 bases, and the junction held 7 bases outside the gene matches. Methods used by the authors: Estimated nucleated cell counts came from reference gene primer amplification. Repertoires were generated with immunoSEQ multiplex PCR, while TCRdb's copy carries only in-frame clones and drops some. Clone size and the V and J calls come from that table; the DNA yielded D and trimming. The data show 130,000 to 150,000 clones, 85% to 90% seen once. Sequenced input: peripheral blood. This chain links TRBV29-1 with TRBJ1-1; TRBD1 matches at 8 bases. This TCR was sampled from a woman aged 40-49 years with acute or convalescent COVID-19. This CDR3 reads CSVERGDRGTEAFF. In DNA, the CDR3 is TGCAGCGTTGAGCGGGGTGACAGGGGCACTGAAGCTTTCTTT.